This T cell receptor (beta chain) was captured in a study of human T cells and chemical hapten exposure. Background on the study: TCR yields differed between samples (mainly from small differences in pooled library volume).

Blood, whole and unfractionated, served as the source for total RNA extraction. CDR1 is SGHAT and CDR2 is FQNNGV in the germline V gene. The CDR3 has 15 residues. Deletions cut 5 bases from V and 6 bases from J, with 16 bases between. This clonotype was recorded at least ten times. Its antigen remains unidentified. General study points: TCRs above 1 in 1000 frequency stayed constant with DPC sensitization.

The library tagged each cDNA molecule with unique molecular identifiers. Original methodology: The number of TCRs in each sample had a median of about 96,000 and spanned about 23,224 to 700,000. TCRdb independently ran MiXCR on the 5' RACE reads; one entry per CDR3 protein. What appears here as the V and J calls and clone size reflects TCRdb's work, not the paper's. The table shows 110,000 to 150,000 distinct CDR3 sequences, with roughly 4% occurring only once. V usage is TRBV11-2 and J usage is TRBJ2-2, with D perhaps matching TRBD2 (6 bases). This clonotype originated in a female donor in good health. The CDR3 protein is CASSQTGLGPGELFF. In nucleotides, the CDR3 is TGTGCCAGCAGCCAAACGGGACTTGGTCCCGGGGAGCTGTTTTTT.